Detailed here is one T cell receptor beta chain. No antigen is known for it. The PCR made use of 60 Vbeta and 13 Jbeta primers. The protocol was immunoSEQ multiplex PCR, while the TCRdb copy is restricted to in-frame clones and leaves out a portion. This table holds around 99,000 clones, 60% to 80% found once. The entry originates in a study of cytomegalovirus exposure and HLA in healthy donors. Whole-study results and caveats: Cytomegalovirus-associated TCR beta chains were listed, numbering roughly 150.

The V gene lost 6 bases and the J gene lost 7 bases, with 12 bases spanning the gap. This CDR3 has 13 residues. Germline CDR1 and CDR2: SNHLY and FYNNEI. The sequencing input was PBMCs. The genes are TRBV2 and TRBJ2-2; perhaps TRBD2 as D (5 bases). The origin of this receptor is a young woman in good health and CMV-seronegative. CDR3 residues: CASRSGAGGELFF. CDR3 in DNA: TGTGCCAGCAGAAGCGGTGCCGGCGGGGAGCTGTTTTTT.